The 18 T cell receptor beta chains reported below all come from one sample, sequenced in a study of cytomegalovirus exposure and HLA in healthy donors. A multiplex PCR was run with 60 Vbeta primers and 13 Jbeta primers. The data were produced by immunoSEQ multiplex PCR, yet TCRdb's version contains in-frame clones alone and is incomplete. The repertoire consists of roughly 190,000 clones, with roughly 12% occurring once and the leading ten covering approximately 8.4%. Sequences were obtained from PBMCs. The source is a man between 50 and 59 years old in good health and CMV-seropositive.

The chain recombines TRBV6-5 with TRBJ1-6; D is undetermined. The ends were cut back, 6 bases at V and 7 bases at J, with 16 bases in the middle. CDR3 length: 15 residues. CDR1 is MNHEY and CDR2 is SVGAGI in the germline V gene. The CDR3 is CASSPGWAVNSPLHF. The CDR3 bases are TGTGCCAGCAGCCCGGGGTGGGCCGTAAATTCACCCCTCCACTTT.

The DNA for the CDR3 is TGTGCCAGCAGTGGGGACAGGGCCACCGGGGAGCTGTTTTTT. It is translated as CASSGDRATGELFF. The chain links TRBV25-1 to TRBJ2-2; 9 positions agree with TRBD1. V was pared by 4 bases and J by 4 bases, with 1 base of the junction left unmatched. Germline V gene lookup returns CDR1 MGHDK and CDR2 SYGVNS. CDR3 size: 14 residues.

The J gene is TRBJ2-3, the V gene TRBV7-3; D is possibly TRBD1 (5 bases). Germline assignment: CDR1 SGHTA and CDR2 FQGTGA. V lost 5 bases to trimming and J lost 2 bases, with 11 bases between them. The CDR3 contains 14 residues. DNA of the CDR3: TGTGCCAGCAGCCTCGACAGCGACACAGATACGCAGTATTTT. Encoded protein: CASSLDSDTDTQYF.

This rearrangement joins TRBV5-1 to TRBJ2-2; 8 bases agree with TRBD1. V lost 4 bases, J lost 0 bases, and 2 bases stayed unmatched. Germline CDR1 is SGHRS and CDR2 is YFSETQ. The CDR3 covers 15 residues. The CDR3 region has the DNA TGCGCCAGCAGCCCGGGACAGGCGAACACCGGGGAGCTGTTTTTT. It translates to CASSPGQANTGELFF. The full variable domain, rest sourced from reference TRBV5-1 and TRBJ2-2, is KAGVTQTPRYLIKTRGQQVTLSCSPISGHRSVSWYQQTPGQGLQFLFEYFSETQRNKGNFPGRFSGRQFSNSRSEMNVSTLELGDSALYLCASSPGQANTGELFFGEGSRLTVL.

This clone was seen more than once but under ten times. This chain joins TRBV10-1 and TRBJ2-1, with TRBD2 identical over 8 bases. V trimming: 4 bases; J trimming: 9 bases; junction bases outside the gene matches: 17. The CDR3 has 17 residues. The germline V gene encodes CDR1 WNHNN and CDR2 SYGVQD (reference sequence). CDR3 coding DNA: TGCGCCAGCAGTGTAGGTAGCGGGGATCCTTTCTCGGGTGAGCAGTTCTTC. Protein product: CASSVGSGDPFSGEQFF.

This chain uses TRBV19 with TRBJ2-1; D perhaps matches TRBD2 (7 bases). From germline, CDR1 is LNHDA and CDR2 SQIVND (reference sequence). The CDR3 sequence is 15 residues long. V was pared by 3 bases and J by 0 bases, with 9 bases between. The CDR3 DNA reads TGTGCCAGTAGTATGGGGGGGCACTCCTACAATGAGCAGTTCTTC. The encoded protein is CASSMGGHSYNEQFF.

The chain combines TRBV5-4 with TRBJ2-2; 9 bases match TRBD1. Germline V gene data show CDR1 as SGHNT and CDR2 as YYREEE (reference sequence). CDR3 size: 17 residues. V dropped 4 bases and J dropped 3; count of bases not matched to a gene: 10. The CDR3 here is CASSTPDRGEYTGELFF. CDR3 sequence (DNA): TGTGCCAGCAGCACACCAGACAGGGGGGAATACACCGGGGAGCTGTTTTTT. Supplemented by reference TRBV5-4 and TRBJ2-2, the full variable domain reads ETGVTQSPTHLIKTRGQQVTLRCSSQSGHNTVSWYQQALGQGPQFIFQYYREEENGRGNFPPRFSGLQFPNYSSELNVNALELDDSALYLCASSTPDRGEYTGELFFGEGSRLTVL.

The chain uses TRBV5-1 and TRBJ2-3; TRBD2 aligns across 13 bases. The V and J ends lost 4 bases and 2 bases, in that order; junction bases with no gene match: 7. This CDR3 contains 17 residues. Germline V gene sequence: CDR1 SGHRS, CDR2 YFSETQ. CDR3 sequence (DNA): TGCGCCAGCAGCCACGGACTAGCGGGGGCGCACACAGATACGCAGTATTTT. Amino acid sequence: CASSHGLAGAHTDTQYF.

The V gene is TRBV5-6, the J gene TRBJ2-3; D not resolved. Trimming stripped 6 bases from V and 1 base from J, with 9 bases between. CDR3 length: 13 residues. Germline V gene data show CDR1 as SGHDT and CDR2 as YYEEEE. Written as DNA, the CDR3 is TGTGCCAGCATCTCGGTGGGCACAGATACGCAGTATTTT. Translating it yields CASISVGTDTQYF.

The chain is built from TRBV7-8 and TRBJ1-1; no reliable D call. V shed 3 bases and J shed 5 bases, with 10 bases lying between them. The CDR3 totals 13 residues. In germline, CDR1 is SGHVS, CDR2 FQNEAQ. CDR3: CASSFEPGTEAFF. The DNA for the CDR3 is TGTGCCAGCAGCTTTGAGCCGGGGACTGAAGCTTTCTTT.

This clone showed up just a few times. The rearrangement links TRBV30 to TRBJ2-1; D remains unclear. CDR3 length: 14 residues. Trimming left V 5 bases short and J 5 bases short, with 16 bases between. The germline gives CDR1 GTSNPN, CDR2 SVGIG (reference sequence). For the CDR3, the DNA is TGTGCCTGGCGAGACTCTCTCGCTAACAATGAGCAGTTCTTC. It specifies CAWRDSLANNEQFF.

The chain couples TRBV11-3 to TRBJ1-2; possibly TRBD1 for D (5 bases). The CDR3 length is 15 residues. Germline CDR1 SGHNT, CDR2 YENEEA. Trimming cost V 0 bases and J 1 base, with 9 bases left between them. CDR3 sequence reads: CASSLEGRGNYGYTF. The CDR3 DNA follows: TGTGCCAGCAGCTTAGAGGGGCGGGGTAACTATGGCTACACCTTC.

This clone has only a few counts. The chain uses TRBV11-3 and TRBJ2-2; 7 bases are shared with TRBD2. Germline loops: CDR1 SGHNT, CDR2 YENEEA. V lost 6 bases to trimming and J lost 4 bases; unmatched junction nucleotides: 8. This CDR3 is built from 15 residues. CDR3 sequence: CASSSWDYLTGELFF. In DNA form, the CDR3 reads TGTGCCAGCAGTTCCTGGGACTACCTCACCGGGGAGCTGTTTTTT.

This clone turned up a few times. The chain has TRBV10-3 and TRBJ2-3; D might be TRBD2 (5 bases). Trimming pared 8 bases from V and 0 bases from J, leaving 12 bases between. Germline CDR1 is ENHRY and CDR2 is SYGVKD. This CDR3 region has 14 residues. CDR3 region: CAISDSPSTDTQYF. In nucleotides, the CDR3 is TGTGCCATCTCGGACTCCCCTAGCACAGATACGCAGTATTTT.

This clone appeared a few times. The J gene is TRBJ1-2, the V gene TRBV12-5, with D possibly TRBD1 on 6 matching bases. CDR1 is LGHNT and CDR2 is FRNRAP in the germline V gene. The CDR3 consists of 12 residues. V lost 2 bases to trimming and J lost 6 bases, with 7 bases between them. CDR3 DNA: TGTGCTAGTGGTTTGTCAGGGGATGGCTACACCTTC. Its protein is CASGLSGDGYTF.

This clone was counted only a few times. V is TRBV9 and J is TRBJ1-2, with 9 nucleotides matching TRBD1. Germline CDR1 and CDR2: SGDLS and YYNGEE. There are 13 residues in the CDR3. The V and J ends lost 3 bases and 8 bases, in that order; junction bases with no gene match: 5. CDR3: CASSDYRGRGYTF. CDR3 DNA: TGTGCCAGCAGCGACTACAGGGGGCGGGGCTACACCTTC.

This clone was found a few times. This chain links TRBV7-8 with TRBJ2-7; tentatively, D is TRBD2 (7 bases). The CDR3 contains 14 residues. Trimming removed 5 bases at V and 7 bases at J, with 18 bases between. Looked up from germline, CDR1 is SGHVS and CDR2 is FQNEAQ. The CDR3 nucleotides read TGTGCCAGCAGCCGGTCGGGGGGCGGATCTGAGCAGTACGTC. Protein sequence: CASSRSGGGSEQYV.

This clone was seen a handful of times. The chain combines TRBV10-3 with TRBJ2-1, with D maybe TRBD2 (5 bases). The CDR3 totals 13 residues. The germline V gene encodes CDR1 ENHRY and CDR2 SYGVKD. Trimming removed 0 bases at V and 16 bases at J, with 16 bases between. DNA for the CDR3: TGTGCCATCAGTGAGTCGCAGGAACAGCGGCAATTCTTC. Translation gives CAISESQEQRQFF.